This T cell receptor beta chain was found in a study of PD-L1 blockade in urothelial cancer. Turning to the study itself: Treatment start was followed by blood analysis at 3 weeks (second dose) and again at 6 weeks.

Assay: immunoSEQ multiplex PCR; the TCRdb copy retains only in-frame clones and omits some. This sample carries approximately 52,000 clones, approximately 85% of them seen once, and the ten largest clones take around 14%. The time point is: pretreatment peripheral blood. The germline V gene has CDR1 SGDLS and CDR2 YYNGEE. The CDR3 totals 16 residues. V lost 3 bases, J lost 0 bases, and 14 bases lay in between. This clone was recorded at least ten times. The chain is built from TRBV9 and TRBJ2-3, with TRBD2 as a possible D gene (5 bases). Sequenced material: PBMCs, taken around atezolizumab (anti-PD-L1) treatment. The clonotype comes from a man in his sixties or seventies with urothelial cancer. This CDR3 reads CASSDGLAGSTDTQYF. Written as DNA, the CDR3 is TGTGCCAGCAGCGACGGGCTAGCCGGGAGCACAGATACGCAGTATTTT.